The 10 T cell receptor beta chains given below trace back to one sample, sequenced in a study of CD8+CD57+ T cells in acquired aplastic anemia. In patients chosen for sequencing, flow cytometry had shown CD8+CD57+ cell expansion. Genomic DNA, serving as template, underwent TCR beta VDJ and CDR3 profiling. TCRdb re-derived calls from the reads in MiXCR, one entry per CDR3 protein. The sample has fewer than 200,000 distinct CDR3 sequences, less than 50% seen once; the top ten hold about 1.7%. Sequencing used sorted CD4+, CD8+, or CD8+CD57+ T cells (not recorded which) from PBMCs. Receptor source: a human donor with aplastic anemia.

The rearrangement joins TRBV7-2 to TRBJ1-2; 8 nucleotides agree with TRBD1. Trimming at V came to 8 bases and at J to 8 bases, leaving 4 bases not matched to a gene. The CDR3 extends over 11 amino acids. Germline V lookup: CDR1 SGHTA, CDR2 FQGNSA. In DNA form, the CDR3 reads TGTGCCAGCCTGGACAGGGACGGCTACACCTTC. Protein: CASLDRDGYTF.

This clonotype was counted once. This chain links TRBV20-1 with TRBJ1-2, with a weak D call TRBD1 (5 bases). Trimming cost V 4 bases and J 2 bases, with 17 bases left between them. The CDR3 has 15 amino acids. The germline V gene encodes CDR1 DFQATT and CDR2 SNEGSKA (reference sequence). CDR3 nucleotide sequence: TGCAGTGCTATTGCAGGGCGAACCACCAACTATGGCTACACCTTC. Encoded protein: CSAIAGRTTNYGYTF.

The rearrangement links TRBV20-1 to TRBJ2-6, with unresolved D. V was cut by 6 bases and J by 0 bases, with 9 bases left in between. This CDR3 has 14 amino acids. In germline, CDR1 is DFQATT, CDR2 SNEGSKA (reference sequence). CDR3 nucleotides: TGCAGTGCGCGAACAGCCTCTGGGGCCAACGTCCTGACTTTC. Protein product: CSARTASGANVLTF.

This sequence joins TRBV5-1 and TRBJ2-7; 8 nucleotides align to TRBD1. The CDR3 contains 15 residues. The trim removed 0 bases at V and 1 base at J, leaving 3 bases unmatched. Germline V gene lookup returns CDR1 SGHRS and CDR2 YFSETQ. The CDR3 nucleotides are TGCGCCAGCAGCTTGGACGGGACAGGATCCTACGAGCAGTACTTC. This codes for CASSLDGTGSYEQYF.

The chain carries TRBV5-1 and TRBJ1-6; a possible D gene is TRBD1 (5 bases). Germline loops: CDR1 SGHRS, CDR2 YFSETQ. This CDR3 region has 13 residues. Trimming removed 4 bases at V and 10 bases at J, with 12 bases between. The CDR3 spells CASSGDPGSPLHF. The CDR3 DNA is TGCGCCAGCAGCGGGGACCCGGGGTCACCCCTCCACTTT.

This clonotype was seen repeatedly, ten times or more. This sequence joins TRBV10-3 and TRBJ1-5; no clear D. The germline gives CDR1 ENHRY, CDR2 SYGVKD. The CDR3 length is 13 residues. The CDR3 protein is CANAESSNQPQHF. The CDR3 coding sequence is TGTGCAAACGCGGAGAGTAGCAATCAGCCCCAGCATTTT.

The rearrangement uses TRBV5-1 and TRBJ2-7; the D gene is possibly TRBD2 (5 bases). Germline V gives CDR1 SGHRS, CDR2 YFSETQ. The CDR3 runs to 14 residues. The V gene lost 5 bases and the J gene lost 5 bases, with 17 bases spanning the gap. This CDR3 is CASRLAPSEDEQYF. CDR3 bases: TGCGCCAGCAGACTGGCACCATCGGAGGACGAGCAGTACTTC.

The gene calls are TRBV2 and TRBJ2-7; 7 bases agree with TRBD1. V was clipped by 6 bases and J by 3 bases; unmatched bases: 11. Germline V gives CDR1 SNHLY, CDR2 FYNNEI. This CDR3 has 15 residues. In DNA, the CDR3 is TGTGCCAGCAGCCTGAGGGGACAGATAAACTACGAGCAGTACTTC. Amino acids: CASSLRGQINYEQYF.

This clonotype appeared many times. V is TRBV7-2 and J is TRBJ2-2; no definite D call. V was clipped by 1 base and J by 3 bases, with 9 bases between them. The CDR3 is made up of 15 amino acids. Germline V CDR1 and CDR2: SGHTA, FQGNSA. The CDR3, as DNA: TGTGCCAGCAGCTTAGAGAGTGCCTACACCGGGGAGCTGTTTTTT. Its translation is CASSLESAYTGELFF.

The V and J genes are TRBV15 and TRBJ2-3; possible D gene TRBD2, 5 bases. Trimming took 3 bases from V and 8 from J, leaving 9 bases between them. The V gene's germline CDR1 is LNHNV and CDR2 YYDKDF (reference sequence). The CDR3 is 12 amino acids. CDR3 loop: CATSRTGITQYF. CDR3 bases: TGTGCCACCAGCAGGACCGGGATTACGCAGTATTTT.